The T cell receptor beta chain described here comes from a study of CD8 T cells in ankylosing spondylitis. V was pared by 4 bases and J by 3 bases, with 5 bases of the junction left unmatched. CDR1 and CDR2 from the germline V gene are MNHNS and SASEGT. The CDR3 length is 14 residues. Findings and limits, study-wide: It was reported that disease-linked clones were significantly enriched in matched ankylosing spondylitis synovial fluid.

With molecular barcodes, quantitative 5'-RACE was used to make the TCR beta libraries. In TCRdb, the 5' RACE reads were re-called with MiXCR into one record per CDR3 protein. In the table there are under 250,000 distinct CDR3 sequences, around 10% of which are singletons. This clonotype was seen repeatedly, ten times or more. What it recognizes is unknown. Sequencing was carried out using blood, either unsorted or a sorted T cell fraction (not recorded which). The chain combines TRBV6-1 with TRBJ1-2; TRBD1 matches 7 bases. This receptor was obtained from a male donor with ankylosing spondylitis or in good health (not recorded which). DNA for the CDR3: TGTGCCAGCAGTGCACAAACAGGGGACTATGGCTACACCTTC. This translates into CASSAQTGDYGYTF.